This T cell receptor beta chain was retrieved from a study of beta chain features in type 1 diabetes. TCRB transcripts that were expressed got sequenced, as all of the isolated RNA had been reverse transcribed. Using immunoSEQ multiplex PCR, the repertoire was profiled, and TCRdb retains in-frame clones only, with some absent. The sample includes some 150,000 clones, roughly 9.3% of them seen just once. V lost 4 bases and J lost 0, with 10 bases in between. Germline CDR1 SQVTM, CDR2 ANQGSEA. The CDR3 spans 15 residues. This clone was found many times. The specimen sequenced was central memory CD4+ T cells from blood. The TCR comes from a woman aged 40 to 49 in good health. V is TRBV29-1 and J is TRBJ2-6; TRBD1 is a possible D gene (6 bases). The CDR3 DNA follows: TGCAGCGTTGGAGGGGACATCTCTGGGGCCAACGTCCTGACTTTC. This encodes CSVGGDISGANVLTF. The whole variable domain, filled in from reference TRBV29-1 and TRBJ2-6, reads SAVISQKPSRDICQRGTSLTIQCQVDSQVTMMFWYRQQPGQSLTLIATANQGSEATYESGFVIDKFPISRPNLTFSTLTVSNMSPEDSSIYLCSVGGDISGANVLTFGAGSRLTVL.